A single sample gave rise to the 5 T cell receptor beta chains below, sequenced in a study of beta chain features in type 1 diabetes (dated by TCRdb to between 2017 and 2018). Study-level results and caveats: A moderate but significant shortening of TCRB CDR3 length was observed in type 1 diabetes patients in all four CD4+ subsets.

Libraries came from the immunoSEQ multiplex PCR assay. The entire isolated RNA was reverse transcribed using the High Capacity cDNA Reverse Transcription Kit, and thus expressed TCRB transcripts were sequenced. Imported from immuneACCESS, the table was reduced by TCRdb to in-frame sequences with V and J called. These copies leave out some clones; in studies compared against another copy, an unresolved V gene accounts for under half, and the cause of the remainder is not known. The sample table contains 310,000 or so clones; only one count was recorded for approximately 16% of them. In total, the top ten clones hold around 0.015% of the sample. The antigens of these receptors remain unknown. Sequencing was done on a sample of naive CD4+ T cells from blood. The cell subset or site label corresponds to: true naive CD4+ T cells. The receptors derive from a man between 18 and 29 years old with type 1 diabetes.

The chain couples TRBV5-1 to TRBJ2-3; 8 nucleotides agree with TRBD1. There are 15 residues in the CDR3. The germline V gene has CDR1 SGHRS and CDR2 YFSETQ. Losses at the gene ends were 4 bases for V and 2 bases for J; bases not matched to a gene: 6. The DNA for the CDR3 is TGCGCCAGCAGCGTAGACAGGGGAGCCACAGATACGCAGTATTTT. Its protein product is CASSVDRGATDTQYF.

The chain recombines TRBV6-6 with TRBJ1-1, with 7 bases that match TRBD1. Looked up from germline, CDR1 is MNHNY and CDR2 is SVGAGI (reference sequence). CDR3 size: 14 residues. V lost 4 bases and J lost 1; bases outside the gene matches: 3. The CDR3 bases are TGTGCCAGCAGTTCCCACAGGGGGAACACTGAAGCTTTCTTT. It encodes CASSSHRGNTEAFF.

V gene TRBV7-8 combines with J gene TRBJ2-1; 8 bases map to TRBD2. The CDR3 is made up of 15 amino acids. The ends lost 1 base at V and 8 bases at J; junction bases unmatched: 7. In germline, CDR1 is SGHVS, CDR2 FQNEAQ. The CDR3 spells CASSLGTSGIHEQFF. CDR3 sequence (DNA): TGTGCCAGCAGCTTAGGAACTAGCGGTATACATGAGCAGTTCTTC.

V is TRBV5-4 and J is TRBJ2-7; the D gene is possibly TRBD1 (5 bases). In germline, CDR1 is SGHNT, CDR2 YYREEE (reference sequence). V was cut by 4 bases and J by 2 bases, with 16 bases left in between. The length of the CDR3 is 15 residues. CDR3 residues: CASSNPQGAPYEQYF. In nucleotides, the CDR3 is TGTGCCAGCAGCAACCCCCAAGGGGCACCCTACGAGCAGTACTTC.

This chain connects TRBV7-9 to TRBJ1-1; no definite D call. The CDR3 runs to 11 residues. Germline V CDR1 and CDR2: SEHNR, FQNEAQ (reference sequence). Trimming shortened V by 8 bases and J by 5 bases, and 9 bases separated the two germline ends. Written as DNA, the CDR3 is TGTGCCAGCCGCAGACAAACTGAAGCTTTCTTT. This sequence encodes CASRRQTEAFF.